A selection of T cell receptor beta chains follows, all from one sample in a study of T cell clones after liver transplantation. The protocol was immunoSEQ multiplex PCR, while the TCRdb copy is restricted to in-frame clones and leaves out a portion. In the table there are tens of thousands of clones, roughly 85% of which are singletons. The sequencing used CD4+ T cells from blood, collected at the 22-month timepoint. Receptor source: a human patient who received a liver transplant. The graft donor may account for some of the T cells. CDR3s include the opening cysteine and the closing phenylalanine or tryptophan. The D gene is left open where the match is weak. Some rows have no size entry. The others give once, few or many, or a class for an expanded clone.

d_call: TRBD2
v_call: TRBV7-8
clone_size: .
j_call: TRBJ2-7
cdr3_aa: CASQPYSGSSSYEQYF
cdr3_nt: TGTGCCAGCCAACCGTATAGCGGGTCTAGCTCCTACGAGCAGTACTTC

d_call: TRBD1
v_call: TRBV6-5
clone_size: few
j_call: TRBJ2-5
cdr3_aa: CASTKDRGLWETQYF
cdr3_nt: TGTGCCAGCACCAAGGACAGGGGATTATGGGAGACCCAGTACTTC

d_call: .
v_call: TRBV7-3
clone_size: once
j_call: TRBJ2-5
cdr3_aa: CASSLTGSPTETQYF
cdr3_nt: TGTGCCAGCAGCCTCACGGGCTCACCGACGGAGACCCAGTACTTC

d_call: TRBD1
v_call: TRBV29-1
clone_size: .
j_call: TRBJ2-1
cdr3_aa: CSGRQGNYNEQFF
cdr3_nt: TGCAGCGGCAGACAGGGTAACTACAATGAGCAGTTCTTC

d_call: TRBD1
v_call: TRBV29-1
clone_size: .
j_call: TRBJ1-5
cdr3_aa: CSVDSGQWDQPQHF
cdr3_nt: TGCAGCGTTGACTCGGGACAGTGGGATCAGCCCCAGCATTTT

d_call: .
v_call: TRBV19
clone_size: few
j_call: TRBJ2-5
cdr3_aa: CASSIGTGQETQYF
cdr3_nt: TGTGCCAGTAGTATCGGGACGGGACAAGAGACCCAGTACTTC

d_call: TRBD1
v_call: TRBV29-1
clone_size: .
j_call: TRBJ1-1
cdr3_aa: CSVERTGNTEAFF
cdr3_nt: TGCAGCGTTGAAAGGACAGGGAACACTGAAGCTTTCTTT

d_call: .
v_call: TRBV7-2
clone_size: .
j_call: TRBJ2-3
cdr3_aa: CASSLNSGDTDTQYF
cdr3_nt: TGTGCCAGCAGCTTAAATAGCGGAGACACAGATACGCAGTATTTT

d_call: .
v_call: TRBV7-2
clone_size: .
j_call: TRBJ1-4
cdr3_aa: CASSGGATNEKLFF
cdr3_nt: TGTGCCAGCAGTGGCGGGGCAACTAATGAAAAACTGTTTTTT

d_call: TRBD2
v_call: TRBV7-2
clone_size: once
j_call: TRBJ2-3
cdr3_aa: CASSLVGTSGSGTDTQYF
cdr3_nt: TGTGCCAGCAGCTTAGTTGGTACTAGCGGGAGTGGGACAGATACGCAGTATTTT

d_call: .
v_call: TRBV5-1
clone_size: .
j_call: TRBJ2-2
cdr3_aa: CASSLALAGNTGELFF
cdr3_nt: TGCGCCAGCAGCTTGGCCTTGGCAGGTAACACCGGGGAGCTGTTTTTT

d_call: .
v_call: TRBV5-1
clone_size: .
j_call: TRBJ2-2
cdr3_aa: CASSLAGSNTGELFF
cdr3_nt: TGCGCCAGCAGCTTGGCCGGCTCGAACACCGGGGAGCTGTTTTTT

d_call: .
v_call: TRBV29-1
clone_size: .
j_call: TRBJ2-5
cdr3_aa: CSVADWVGETQYF
cdr3_nt: TGCAGCGTCGCGGATTGGGTAGGAGAGACCCAGTACTTC

d_call: .
v_call: TRBV9
clone_size: .
j_call: TRBJ2-1
cdr3_aa: CASSVGLQGSYEQFF
cdr3_nt: TGTGCCAGCAGCGTAGGTCTTCAGGGGAGCTATGAGCAGTTCTTC

d_call: .
v_call: TRBV18
clone_size: few
j_call: TRBJ2-3
cdr3_aa: CASSPGNTDTQYF
cdr3_nt: TGTGCCAGCTCACCAGGGAACACAGATACGCAGTATTTT

d_call: TRBD2
v_call: TRBV11-3
clone_size: .
j_call: TRBJ2-1
cdr3_aa: CASSLDRLAGGRDEQFF
cdr3_nt: TGTGCCAGCAGCTTAGATCGTTTAGCGGGAGGGCGGGATGAGCAGTTCTTC

d_call: .
v_call: TRBV20-1
clone_size: .
j_call: TRBJ1-2
cdr3_aa: CSATLQPGYTF
cdr3_nt: TGCAGTGCCACGCTACAGCCTGGCTACACCTTC

d_call: .
v_call: TRBV25-1
clone_size: .
j_call: TRBJ1-2
cdr3_aa: CASSEEGGREDGYTF
cdr3_nt: TGTGCCAGCAGTGAAGAAGGCGGCAGGGAGGATGGCTACACCTTC

d_call: .
v_call: TRBV13
clone_size: .
j_call: TRBJ2-7
cdr3_aa: CASSPRRASLKSYEQYF
cdr3_nt: TGTGCCAGCAGCCCCCGGAGGGCTAGCCTCAAATCCTACGAGCAGTACTTC

d_call: .
v_call: TRBV5-1
clone_size: few
j_call: TRBJ2-1
cdr3_aa: CASSLLGDEQFF
cdr3_nt: TGCGCCAGCAGCTTATTGGGGGATGAGCAGTTCTTC

d_call: .
v_call: TRBV4-3
clone_size: .
j_call: TRBJ1-4
cdr3_aa: CASSQELLAVNEKLFF
cdr3_nt: TGCGCCAGCAGCCAAGAACTGTTGGCAGTTAATGAAAAACTGTTTTTT

d_call: .
v_call: TRBV18
clone_size: .
j_call: TRBJ2-4
cdr3_aa: CASSPEGSGNIQYF
cdr3_nt: TGTGCCAGCTCACCAGAGGGTTCGGGGAACATTCAGTACTTC

d_call: TRBD2
v_call: TRBV6-1
clone_size: .
j_call: TRBJ2-1
cdr3_aa: CASRLTRGGGNEQFF
cdr3_nt: TGTGCCAGCAGACTCACCCGGGGGGGCGGAAATGAGCAGTTCTTC

d_call: .
v_call: TRBV2
clone_size: .
j_call: TRBJ2-7
cdr3_aa: CASGLQGKSREQYF
cdr3_nt: TGTGCCAGTGGTTTACAGGGAAAGTCGCGCGAGCAGTACTTC

d_call: .
v_call: TRBV12-5
clone_size: once
j_call: TRBJ1-4
cdr3_aa: CASGNGGGEKLFF
cdr3_nt: TGTGCTAGTGGTAACGGGGGAGGTGAAAAACTGTTTTTT

d_call: .
v_call: TRBV20-1
clone_size: .
j_call: TRBJ2-5
cdr3_aa: CSASPEETQYF
cdr3_nt: TGCAGTGCTAGCCCAGAAGAGACCCAGTACTTC

d_call: TRBD2
v_call: TRBV7-2
clone_size: .
j_call: TRBJ2-7
cdr3_aa: CASRTSGTYEQYF
cdr3_nt: TGTGCCAGTCGGACTAGCGGAACCTACGAGCAGTACTTC

d_call: .
v_call: TRBV13
clone_size: few
j_call: TRBJ1-4
cdr3_aa: CASSLGAGATNEKLFF
cdr3_nt: TGTGCCAGCAGCTTAGGGGCGGGGGCAACTAATGAAAAACTGTTTTTT

d_call: .
v_call: TRBV14
clone_size: .
j_call: TRBJ2-1
cdr3_aa: CASSPHLLERRNEQFF
cdr3_nt: TGTGCCAGCAGCCCCCACCTACTAGAGAGGCGCAATGAGCAGTTCTTC

d_call: TRBD1
v_call: TRBV10-3
clone_size: .
j_call: TRBJ2-2
cdr3_aa: CAIRFQGDTGELFF
cdr3_nt: TGTGCCATCAGATTTCAGGGGGACACCGGGGAGCTGTTTTTT

d_call: .
v_call: TRBV7-9
clone_size: .
j_call: TRBJ2-3
cdr3_aa: CASSWPPRDNTDTQYF
cdr3_nt: TGTGCCAGCAGCTGGCCACCCCGGGACAACACAGATACGCAGTATTTT

d_call: .
v_call: TRBV7-9
clone_size: .
j_call: TRBJ1-6
cdr3_aa: CASSPGTNSPLHF
cdr3_nt: TGTGCCAGCAGCCCTGGGACAAATTCACCCCTCCACTTT

d_call: TRBD2
v_call: TRBV6-5
clone_size: .
j_call: TRBJ2-5
cdr3_aa: CASSYSLAGGGETQYF
cdr3_nt: TGTGCCAGCAGTTACTCGCTAGCGGGGGGGGGAGAGACCCAGTACTTC

d_call: .
v_call: TRBV10-3
clone_size: .
j_call: TRBJ1-1
cdr3_aa: CASTRTENTEAFF
cdr3_nt: TGTGCCTCAACCCGGACGGAGAACACTGAAGCTTTCTTT

d_call: .
v_call: TRBV28
clone_size: .
j_call: TRBJ2-7
cdr3_aa: CASSRAVAGADEQYF
cdr3_nt: TGTGCCAGCAGTAGGGCTGTGGCAGGGGCAGACGAGCAGTACTTC

d_call: .
v_call: TRBV5-1
clone_size: .
j_call: TRBJ2-1
cdr3_aa: CASRFDNSYNEQFF
cdr3_nt: TGCGCCAGCAGATTTGATAACTCCTACAATGAGCAGTTCTTC

d_call: .
v_call: TRBV6-4
clone_size: once
j_call: TRBJ2-5
cdr3_aa: CASSRSPGETQYF
cdr3_nt: TGTGCCAGCAGCCGGTCCCCCGGAGAGACCCAGTACTTC

d_call: .
v_call: TRBV5-1
clone_size: .
j_call: TRBJ1-1
cdr3_aa: CASSFLDTEAFF
cdr3_nt: TGCGCCAGCAGCTTTCTGGATACTGAAGCTTTCTTT

d_call: .
v_call: TRBV6-5
clone_size: .
j_call: TRBJ2-7
cdr3_aa: CASKLVGGHETSQYF
cdr3_nt: TGTGCCAGCAAGTTGGTAGGGGGACACGAGACCTCTCAGTACTTC

d_call: TRBD1
v_call: TRBV9
clone_size: once
j_call: TRBJ2-1
cdr3_aa: CASSVAGGTYNEQFF
cdr3_nt: TGTGCCAGCAGCGTAGCAGGGGGCACCTACAATGAGCAGTTCTTC

d_call: .
v_call: TRBV4-3
clone_size: .
j_call: TRBJ2-6
cdr3_aa: CASSQDPAGFSGANVLTF
cdr3_nt: TGCGCCAGCAGCCAAGACCCAGCGGGCTTCTCTGGGGCCAACGTCCTGACTTTC

d_call: .
v_call: TRBV9
clone_size: .
j_call: TRBJ2-7
cdr3_aa: CASSVEGGRQHTYEQYF
cdr3_nt: TGTGCCAGCAGCGTAGAAGGGGGACGACAACATACCTACGAGCAGTACTTC

d_call: TRBD1
v_call: TRBV29-1
clone_size: .
j_call: TRBJ1-2
cdr3_aa: CSVQGNYGYTF
cdr3_nt: TGCAGCGTACAGGGGAACTATGGCTACACCTTC

d_call: TRBD1
v_call: TRBV7-8
clone_size: few
j_call: TRBJ1-5
cdr3_aa: CASSLSTGWNQPQHF
cdr3_nt: TGTGCCAGCAGCCTCTCGACAGGGTGGAATCAGCCCCAGCATTTT

d_call: .
v_call: TRBV7-2
clone_size: .
j_call: TRBJ1-5
cdr3_aa: CASSLDVWEGNQPQHF
cdr3_nt: TGTGCCAGCAGCCTAGACGTCTGGGAGGGCAATCAGCCCCAGCATTTT

d_call: TRBD2
v_call: TRBV5-1
clone_size: .
j_call: TRBJ2-1
cdr3_aa: CATQLTSGGAGEQFF
cdr3_nt: TGCGCCACCCAGTTGACTAGCGGGGGGGCTGGTGAGCAGTTCTTC

d_call: .
v_call: TRBV5-6
clone_size: .
j_call: TRBJ2-4
cdr3_aa: CASSSITHTGGKNIQYF
cdr3_nt: TGTGCCAGCAGCTCGATAACCCATACAGGCGGCAAAAACATTCAGTACTTC

d_call: TRBD2
v_call: TRBV28
clone_size: .
j_call: TRBJ2-1
cdr3_aa: CASTPSGSYNEQFF
cdr3_nt: TGTGCCAGCACCCCAAGCGGGAGCTACAATGAGCAGTTCTTC

d_call: .
v_call: TRBV7-9
clone_size: .
j_call: TRBJ1-3
cdr3_aa: CASSLAYQGSGNTIYF
cdr3_nt: TGTGCCAGCAGCTTAGCGTATCAGGGCTCCGGAAACACCATATATTTT

d_call: .
v_call: TRBV7-2
clone_size: .
j_call: TRBJ1-5
cdr3_aa: CASSLKFGAQPQHF
cdr3_nt: TGTGCCAGCAGCTTGAAATTTGGGGCCCAGCCCCAGCATTTT

d_call: TRBD1
v_call: TRBV7-9
clone_size: once
j_call: TRBJ1-1
cdr3_aa: CASSYDRGRFEAFF
cdr3_nt: TGTGCCAGCAGCTATGACAGGGGGCGGTTTGAAGCTTTCTTT

d_call: .
v_call: TRBV9
clone_size: .
j_call: TRBJ2-3
cdr3_aa: CASSPRDQSTDTQYF
cdr3_nt: TGTGCCAGCAGCCCTAGGGATCAGAGCACAGATACGCAGTATTTT

d_call: .
v_call: TRBV28
clone_size: medium-sized
j_call: TRBJ2-2
cdr3_aa: CASSFGGADTGELFF
cdr3_nt: TGTGCCAGCAGTTTTGGGGGGGCGGACACCGGGGAGCTGTTTTTT